This T cell receptor beta chain is from a study of OX40 agonist ivuxolimab in advanced cancers. TCRdb's copy holds only in-frame clones and misses some; the assay was immunoSEQ multiplex PCR. The sample shows approximately 15,000 clones, more than 75% of them seen only once. Patients had blood sampled at baseline and again on cycle 4 day 1 and cycle 7 day 1. There are 14 residues in the CDR3. Germline CDR1 is SNHLY and CDR2 is FYNNEI. The chain couples TRBV2 to TRBJ2-5, with D maybe TRBD1 (6 bases). With the DNA end fitting TRBJ2-7 better, the J assignment may be wrong. The source is an adult with an advanced solid tumor such as melanoma, head and neck, liver or kidney cancer. The material sequenced was CD4+ or CD8+ T cells sorted from blood, taken in a trial of the OX40 agonist ivuxolimab. Here the CDR3 reads CATDSRGESYEQYF. CDR3 nucleotides: TGTGCCACGGACTCCAGGGGTGAATCCTACGAGCAGTACTTC.